A selection of T cell receptor beta chains follows, all from one sample in a study of shared clonotypes between healthy human individuals. Method: immunoSEQ multiplex PCR; TCRdb's copy keeps in-frame clones and lacks some. The profile shows fewer than 800,000 clones, under 95% of them singletons. Sequencing input: naive CD8+ T cells sorted from blood. Receptor source: a man aged 25-40 years in good health. Each CDR3 is given with its conserved first and last residue. Each record gives: CDR3 DNA, CDR3 protein, D gene, V gene, J gene, clone size. A D gene is named only where the DNA matches it firmly. Clone size, where shown, is once, few, many, or a class for clones that have expanded.

DNA: TGTGCCAGCAGCCCGGGGGCCGACTCCTACAATGAGCAGTTCTTC; CDR3: CASSPGADSYNEQFF; D: .; V: TRBV6-5; J: TRBJ2-1; size: .
DNA: TGTGCCAGCAGTTTCGCCGGGGAGCTGTTTTTT; CDR3: CASSFAGELFF; D: .; V: TRBV28; J: TRBJ2-2; size: .
DNA: TGTGCCAGCAGTTTCATACGGGGGGCGAACACTGAAGCTTTCTTT; CDR3: CASSFIRGANTEAFF; D: .; V: TRBV27; J: TRBJ1-1; size: .
DNA: TGTGCCTGGAGAAAACTAGGGGGCTACGAGCAGTACTTC; CDR3: CAWRKLGGYEQYF; D: .; V: TRBV30; J: TRBJ2-7; size: .
DNA: TGTGCCAGCAGTTTATTAGGCGGGACAGGGCGCCTCGGTGGCTACACCTTC; CDR3: CASSLLGGTGRLGGYTF; D: TRBD1; V: TRBV27; J: TRBJ1-2; size: .
DNA: TGTGCCACCAGCAGAGTGACGTATCGACTAGCGGGAGCAGATACGCAGTATTTT; CDR3: CATSRVTYRLAGADTQYF; D: TRBD2; V: TRBV15; J: TRBJ2-3; size: .
DNA: TGTGCCAGCAGTCCAACGACAGGGGGCTTCGCCGAGCAGTACTTC; CDR3: CASSPTTGGFAEQYF; D: TRBD1; V: TRBV28; J: TRBJ2-7; size: .
DNA: TGTGCCAGCAGCCACAGCGTTAGCGGGGCGACCTACGAGCAGTACTTC; CDR3: CASSHSVSGATYEQYF; D: TRBD2; V: TRBV11-2; J: TRBJ2-7; size: .
DNA: TGCGCCAGCAGCCCAGCGGACAGGGGAGGGTACAATGAGCAGTTCTTC; CDR3: CASSPADRGGYNEQFF; D: TRBD1; V: TRBV5-1; J: TRBJ2-1; size: .
DNA: TGTGCCAGCACCTCTTTAGGGACCTATGGCTACACCTTC; CDR3: CASTSLGTYGYTF; D: .; V: TRBV27; J: TRBJ1-2; size: .
DNA: TGTGCCAGCAGCTTATATGCAGCGGGACCCACAGATACGCAGTATTTT; CDR3: CASSLYAAGPTDTQYF; D: TRBD2; V: TRBV7-2; J: TRBJ2-3; size: once
DNA: TGTGCCTGGAGCCGCGGACTCTACGAGCAGTACTTC; CDR3: CAWSRGLYEQYF; D: .; V: TRBV30; J: TRBJ2-7; size: once
DNA: TGTGCCAGTAGGGATGGGGTCGCCAGGGCGAATCAGCCCCAGCATTTT; CDR3: CASRDGVARANQPQHF; D: .; V: TRBV19; J: TRBJ1-5; size: once
DNA: TGCAGCGGGTGGGACTTTACTTGGGAGACCCAGTACTTC; CDR3: CSGWDFTWETQYF; D: .; V: TRBV29-1; J: TRBJ2-5; size: .
DNA: TGTGCCAGCAGCCCCACAGCGGGTCGCGAGCAGTTCTTC; CDR3: CASSPTAGREQFF; D: .; V: TRBV9; J: TRBJ2-1; size: .
DNA: TGTGCCAGCTCCCCCGGGGAGCTGAACACCGGGGAGCTGTTTTTT; CDR3: CASSPGELNTGELFF; D: .; V: TRBV7-9; J: TRBJ2-2; size: .
DNA: TGCAGCGTTGCCAAACAGGGAAACACTGAAGCTTTCTTT; CDR3: CSVAKQGNTEAFF; D: .; V: TRBV29-1; J: TRBJ1-1; size: .
DNA: TGCGCCAGCAGCCTCGACAGGGTCAATGAGCAGTTCTTC; CDR3: CASSLDRVNEQFF; D: TRBD1; V: TRBV4-1; J: TRBJ2-1; size: few
DNA: TGCGCCAGCAGCCCGGGACAGCTCCTCCCGAACACTGAAGCTTTCTTT; CDR3: CASSPGQLLPNTEAFF; D: TRBD1; V: TRBV5-1; J: TRBJ1-1; size: .
DNA: TGTGCCAGCAGTGAAGAGTCCTACGAGCAGTACTTC; CDR3: CASSEESYEQYF; D: .; V: TRBV6-1; J: TRBJ2-7; size: .
DNA: TGTGCCAGCAGCTCCCGGAGAGATACGCAGTATTTT; CDR3: CASSSRRDTQYF; D: .; V: TRBV11-3; J: TRBJ2-3; size: .
DNA: TGTGCCAGCAGTTACCTGGTGGGTGACACTGAAGCTTTCTTT; CDR3: CASSYLVGDTEAFF; D: .; V: TRBV6-5; J: TRBJ1-1; size: once
DNA: TGTGCCAGCAGAGCCCCCGGGATCCTTTACAATGAGCAGTTCTTC; CDR3: CASRAPGILYNEQFF; D: .; V: TRBV2; J: TRBJ2-1; size: .
DNA: TGTGCCAGCAGTGAAGGTTTGGGGTTAAGACGTCTATCAAAGAGTACAAAGTTC; CDR3: CASSEGLGLRRLSKSTKF; D: .; V: TRBV6-1; J: TRBJ2-7; size: .
DNA: TGTGCCAGCAGCCCCCCTTTGGGGTCTACTAATGAAAAACTGTTTTTT; CDR3: CASSPPLGSTNEKLFF; D: .; V: TRBV7-9; J: TRBJ1-4; size: .
DNA: TGTGCCAGCAGCTCTAGCGGGAGTCCCTACGAGCAGTACTTC; CDR3: CASSSSGSPYEQYF; D: TRBD2; V: TRBV7-9; J: TRBJ2-7; size: .
DNA: TGCGCCAGCAGCCATGACTCAACAGGGTATGGCGGCTACACCTTC; CDR3: CASSHDSTGYGGYTF; D: .; V: TRBV4-1; J: TRBJ1-2; size: .
DNA: TGTGCCAGCAGTGAAATGGGTAGCGGGACTAGCACAGATACGCAGTATTTT; CDR3: CASSEMGSGTSTDTQYF; D: TRBD2; V: TRBV2; J: TRBJ2-3; size: .
DNA: TGCGCCAGCAGCCACCCAAGAGAGGGACAATCCCACTACGAGCAGTACTTC; CDR3: CASSHPREGQSHYEQYF; D: .; V: TRBV5-1; J: TRBJ2-7; size: .
DNA: TGTGCCAGTAGTATAGTTCCAGGGTCCTACAATGAGCAGTTCTTC; CDR3: CASSIVPGSYNEQFF; D: .; V: TRBV19; J: TRBJ2-1; size: .
DNA: TGTGCCAGCAGCGCAGGAGTAGAGGGCAAATCCTACGAGCAGTACTTC; CDR3: CASSAGVEGKSYEQYF; D: .; V: TRBV9; J: TRBJ2-7; size: .
DNA: TGTGCCAGCAGCCAAGAATGGGGCAAGACCACAAAAGACGAGCAGTACTTC; CDR3: CASSQEWGKTTKDEQYF; D: .; V: TRBV14; J: TRBJ2-7; size: .
DNA: TGTGCCTGGGAGCGGGAGCTAGAGACCCAGTACTTC; CDR3: CAWERELETQYF; D: TRBD2; V: TRBV30; J: TRBJ2-5; size: .
DNA: TGTGCCAGCAGCCTAATCGTAGGGGGGTCGGGCAATCAGCCCCAGCATTTT; CDR3: CASSLIVGGSGNQPQHF; D: .; V: TRBV2; J: TRBJ1-5; size: few
DNA: TGCAGCGTTGAAGATCCGGGCAGTCCAGCCTACGAGCAGTACTTC; CDR3: CSVEDPGSPAYEQYF; D: .; V: TRBV29-1; J: TRBJ2-7; size: once
DNA: TGTGCCAGCAGTTATGACAGGGTTAAAGAAGCTTTCTTT; CDR3: CASSYDRVKEAFF; D: TRBD1; V: TRBV5-4; J: TRBJ1-1; size: .
DNA: TGTGCCAGTAGTTTCTCCCCAGGACAGTACAATGAGCAGTTCTTC; CDR3: CASSFSPGQYNEQFF; D: .; V: TRBV19; J: TRBJ2-1; size: .
DNA: TGTGCCAGCAGCGTAGAGGGGTTTCACTATGGCTACACCTTC; CDR3: CASSVEGFHYGYTF; D: .; V: TRBV9; J: TRBJ1-2; size: .
DNA: TGTGCCAGCACCTCTCAGGCTTACTCATCCTACGAGCAGTACTTC; CDR3: CASTSQAYSSYEQYF; D: .; V: TRBV6-6; J: TRBJ2-7; size: once
DNA: TGTGCCAGCAGCTTCGACACTGAAGCTTTCTTT; CDR3: CASSFDTEAFF; D: .; V: TRBV11-2; J: TRBJ1-1; size: .
DNA: TGTGCCACCAGCAGAGACGACAGGCGATACACAGATACGCAGTATTTT; CDR3: CATSRDDRRYTDTQYF; D: .; V: TRBV15; J: TRBJ2-3; size: .
DNA: TGTGCCACACGGACAGGTTCCTACGAGCAGTACTTC; CDR3: CATRTGSYEQYF; D: TRBD1; V: TRBV6-1; J: TRBJ2-7; size: .
DNA: TGTGCCAGCAGTCCCTTCGGACAGGGCGTCGAGCAGTACTTC; CDR3: CASSPFGQGVEQYF; D: TRBD1; V: TRBV27; J: TRBJ2-7; size: few
DNA: TGTGCCTGTTGGGCCCCCGGGACAGGGTACAATGAGCAGTTCTTC; CDR3: CACWAPGTGYNEQFF; D: TRBD1; V: TRBV30; J: TRBJ2-1; size: .
DNA: TGTGCCAGGACCCGAAGCGGTTCTCGGGACAGGGTTAATCAGCCCCAGCATTTT; CDR3: CARTRSGSRDRVNQPQHF; D: .; V: TRBV21-1; J: TRBJ1-5; size: .
DNA: TGTGCCAGCAGCCCTTACAGGGAGGCGATGATAGCCAAAAACATTCAGTACTTC; CDR3: CASSPYREAMIAKNIQYF; D: .; V: TRBV5-8; J: TRBJ2-4; size: .
DNA: TGCGCCAGCCGGCGGGCAGGGGTGAATTACGAGCAGTACTTC; CDR3: CASRRAGVNYEQYF; D: .; V: TRBV23-1; J: TRBJ2-7; size: .
DNA: TGTGCCAGCAGCTTGGGGGGGGGAGAGACAGAGACCCAGTACTTC; CDR3: CASSLGGGETETQYF; D: TRBD2; V: TRBV5-4; J: TRBJ2-5; size: .
DNA: TGTGCCTGGAGTAATGTGGCGGTCTACGAGCAGTACTTC; CDR3: CAWSNVAVYEQYF; D: .; V: TRBV30; J: TRBJ2-7; size: once
DNA: TGTGCCAGCAGCCATAGGGCAGATACGCAGTATTTT; CDR3: CASSHRADTQYF; D: .; V: TRBV5-4; J: TRBJ2-3; size: .
DNA: TGTGCCTGGAGAAAAGCGGGGCTCTCCTACGAGCAGTACTTC; CDR3: CAWRKAGLSYEQYF; D: TRBD2; V: TRBV30; J: TRBJ2-7; size: .
DNA: TGTGCCGGAGCAAAATGGACGACTGAAGAAAAACTGTTTTTT; CDR3: CAGAKWTTEEKLFF; D: .; V: TRBV6-5; J: TRBJ1-4; size: .
DNA: TGTGCCAGCAGTTTTGGGGGACTAGCGGACGTAAACACCGGGGAGCTGTTTTTT; CDR3: CASSFGGLADVNTGELFF; D: TRBD2; V: TRBV28; J: TRBJ2-2; size: .
DNA: TGTGCCAGTAGTGGCCGGCCCAGCCTGAACTATGGCTACACCTTC; CDR3: CASSGRPSLNYGYTF; D: .; V: TRBV19; J: TRBJ1-2; size: .
DNA: TGCAGCGTTCGTAGCGGGTCCTCCTACGAGCAGTACTTC; CDR3: CSVRSGSSYEQYF; D: TRBD2; V: TRBV29-1; J: TRBJ2-7; size: .